This record covers a single T cell receptor (beta chain). This record comes from a study of blood T cell repertoires in COVID-19. Overall study: Italy, Spain and the United States were the sources of the convalescent and acute COVID-19 samples. PBMCs, B-cell-depleted T cells, or T cells were the source of the cDNA or gDNA that made up the material.

Authors' processing steps: Amplification of reference gene primers provided the estimated nucleated cell counts. The repertoire was sequenced with immunoSEQ multiplex PCR; TCRdb's copy has only in-frame clones and lacks some. From that table come the V and J calls and clone size; the DNA was used to work out D and trimming. This table holds approximately 6,000 clones, 75% to 90% found once. Sequences were obtained from peripheral blood. The receptor's source is a man in his 60s with acute or convalescent COVID-19.

Here the CDR3 reads CASSRGRAYEQYF. CDR3 nucleotide sequence: TGTGCCAGCTCGAGGGGGAGGGCCTACGAGCAGTACTTC. The chain couples TRBV6-5 to TRBJ2-7; D perhaps matches TRBD2 (7 bases). The CDR3 extends over 13 amino acids. The germline V gene encodes CDR1 MNHEY and CDR2 SVGAGI. V dropped 8 bases and J dropped 2 bases, with 13 bases sitting between them.